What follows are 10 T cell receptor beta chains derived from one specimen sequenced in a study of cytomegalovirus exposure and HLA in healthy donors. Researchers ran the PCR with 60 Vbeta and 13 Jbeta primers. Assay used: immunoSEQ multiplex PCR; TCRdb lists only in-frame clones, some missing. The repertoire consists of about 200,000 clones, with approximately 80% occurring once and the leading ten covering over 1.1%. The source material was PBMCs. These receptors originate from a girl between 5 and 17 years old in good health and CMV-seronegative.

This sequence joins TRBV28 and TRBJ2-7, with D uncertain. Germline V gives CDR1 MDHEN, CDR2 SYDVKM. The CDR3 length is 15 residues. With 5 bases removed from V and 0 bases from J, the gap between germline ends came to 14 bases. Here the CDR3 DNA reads TGTGCCAGCAGTACCCCCGGGTTGAGCTCCTACGAGCAGTACTTC. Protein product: CASSTPGLSSYEQYF. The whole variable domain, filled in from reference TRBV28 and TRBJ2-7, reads DVKVTQSSRYLVKRTGEKVFLECVQDMDHENMFWYRQDPGLGLRLIYFSYDVKMKEKGDIPEGYSVSREKKERFSLILESASTNQTSMYLCASSTPGLSSYEQYFGPGTRLTVT.

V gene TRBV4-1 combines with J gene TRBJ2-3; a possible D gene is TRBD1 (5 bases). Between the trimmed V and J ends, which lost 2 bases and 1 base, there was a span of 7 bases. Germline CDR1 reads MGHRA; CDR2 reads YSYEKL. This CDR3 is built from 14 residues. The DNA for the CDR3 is TGCGCCAGCAGCCAATTGGGGCGCACAGATACGCAGTATTTT. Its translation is CASSQLGRTDTQYF.

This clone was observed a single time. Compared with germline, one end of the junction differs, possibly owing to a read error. CDR3 loop: CTSNPGQGAGGYTF. CDR3 in DNA: TGTACCAGCAACCCGGGACAGGGGGCTGGTGGCTACACCTTC. The chain couples TRBV5-5 to TRBJ1-2, with 12 bases matching TRBD1. Looked up from germline, CDR1 is SGHKS and CDR2 is YYEKEE (reference sequence). This CDR3 is 14 amino acids long.

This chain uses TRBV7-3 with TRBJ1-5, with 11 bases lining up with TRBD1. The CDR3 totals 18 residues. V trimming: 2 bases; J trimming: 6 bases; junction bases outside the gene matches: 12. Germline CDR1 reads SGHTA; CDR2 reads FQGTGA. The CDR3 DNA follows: TGTGCCAGCAGCTTAGACGGGACCGGGACAGGGGGAATTCAGCCCCAGCATTTT. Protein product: CASSLDGTGTGGIQPQHF.

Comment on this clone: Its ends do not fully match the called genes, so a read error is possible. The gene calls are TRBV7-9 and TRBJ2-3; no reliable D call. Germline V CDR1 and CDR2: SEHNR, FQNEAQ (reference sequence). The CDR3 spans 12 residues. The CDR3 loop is CSSSFAGDTQYF. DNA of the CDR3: TGTTCCAGCAGCTTCGCCGGGGATACGCAGTATTTT.

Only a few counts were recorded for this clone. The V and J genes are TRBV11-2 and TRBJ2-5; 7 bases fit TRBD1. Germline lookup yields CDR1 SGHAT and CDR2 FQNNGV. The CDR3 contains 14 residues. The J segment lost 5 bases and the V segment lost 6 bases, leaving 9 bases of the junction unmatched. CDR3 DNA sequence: TGTGCCAGCAGTCCAAGACAGGGATTGGAGACCCAGTACTTC. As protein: CASSPRQGLETQYF.

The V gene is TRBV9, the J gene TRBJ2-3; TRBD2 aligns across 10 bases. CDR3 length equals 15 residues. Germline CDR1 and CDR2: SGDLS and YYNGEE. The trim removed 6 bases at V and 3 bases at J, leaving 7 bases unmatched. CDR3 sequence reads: CASTSSGSLTDTQYF. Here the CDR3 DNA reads TGTGCCAGCACCTCTAGCGGGAGCCTAACAGATACGCAGTATTTT.

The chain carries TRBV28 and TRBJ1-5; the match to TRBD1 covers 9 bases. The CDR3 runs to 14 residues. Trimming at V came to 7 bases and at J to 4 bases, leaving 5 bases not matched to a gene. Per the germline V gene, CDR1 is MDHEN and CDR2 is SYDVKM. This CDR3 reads CASTNRGLNQPQHF. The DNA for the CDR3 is TGTGCCAGCACCAACAGGGGGCTGAATCAGCCCCAGCATTTT. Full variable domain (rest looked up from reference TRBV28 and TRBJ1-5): DVKVTQSSRYLVKRTGEKVFLECVQDMDHENMFWYRQDPGLGLRLIYFSYDVKMKEKGDIPEGYSVSREKKERFSLILESASTNQTSMYLCASTNRGLNQPQHFGDGTRLSIL.

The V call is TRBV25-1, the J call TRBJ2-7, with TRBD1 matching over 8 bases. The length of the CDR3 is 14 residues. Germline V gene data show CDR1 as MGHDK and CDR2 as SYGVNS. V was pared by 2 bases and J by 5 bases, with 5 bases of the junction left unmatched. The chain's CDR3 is CASSETTGEDEQYF. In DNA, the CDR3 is TGTGCCAGCAGTGAAACGACAGGGGAGGACGAGCAGTACTTC.

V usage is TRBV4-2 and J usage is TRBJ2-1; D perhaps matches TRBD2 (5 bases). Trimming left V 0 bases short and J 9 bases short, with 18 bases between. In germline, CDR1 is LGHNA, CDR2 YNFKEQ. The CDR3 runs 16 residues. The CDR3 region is CASSQEEVGGYSEQFF. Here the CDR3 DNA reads TGTGCCAGCAGCCAAGAGGAGGTAGGAGGCTACTCTGAGCAGTTCTTC.